Presented here are 17 T cell receptor beta chains from one specimen sequenced in a study of cytomegalovirus exposure and HLA in healthy donors. Primers: 60 Vbeta forward and 13 Jbeta reverse. TCRdb's table, derived via immunoSEQ multiplex PCR, lists solely in-frame clones and lacks some. This repertoire shows about 120,000 clones, about 80% found once; its top ten account for around 4.9%. The sequenced sample was PBMCs. The receptors stem from a man in his fifties in good health and CMV-seropositive.

V and J are TRBV5-1 and TRBJ2-7, with 11 positions matching TRBD2. Losses at the gene ends were 6 bases for V and 2 bases for J; bases not matched to a gene: 7. This CDR3 has 15 amino acids. Per the germline V gene, CDR1 is SGHRS and CDR2 is YFSETQ. The DNA of the CDR3 is TGCGCCAGCACCGCGGGGACTAGCGGAACCTACGAGCAGTACTTC. Its translation is CASTAGTSGTYEQYF.

This clone was seen more than once but under ten times. This rearrangement joins TRBV5-8 to TRBJ2-3; possibly TRBD1 for D (6 bases). Germline loops: CDR1 SGHTS, CDR2 YDEGEE. The CDR3 has 15 residues. V lost 2 bases, J lost 2 bases, and 12 bases lay in between. The CDR3: CASSFQGINTDTQYF. The CDR3 DNA follows: TGTGCCAGCAGCTTCCAGGGGATTAACACAGATACGCAGTATTTT.

The chain is built from TRBV4-1 and TRBJ1-1; no clear D. V lost 4 bases, J lost 3 bases, and 18 bases lay in between. CDR3 length equals 16 residues. In germline, CDR1 is MGHRA, CDR2 YSYEKL. The CDR3 bases are TGCGCCAGCAGCCCTAATCTTCCGGGAAGGGACACTGAAGCTTTCTTT. It is translated as CASSPNLPGRDTEAFF.

This chain links TRBV7-2 with TRBJ2-7, with 7 bases identical to TRBD2. Germline CDR1 reads SGHTA; CDR2 reads FQGNSA. The CDR3 has 15 amino acids. Trimming cost V 1 base and J 11 bases; bases outside gene matches: 14. The chain's CDR3 is CASSLDGGESDLEYF. CDR3 nucleotide sequence: TGTGCCAGCAGCTTAGATGGGGGGGAATCCGATTTGGAGTACTTC.

This clone was seen only once. The J gene is TRBJ2-7, the V gene TRBV10-3; TRBD2 is a possible D gene (6 bases). Trimming removed 4 bases at V and 4 bases at J, with 14 bases between. The CDR3 sequence is 14 residues long. The germline CDR1 and CDR2 sequences are ENHRY and SYGVKD. This chain's CDR3 is CAISGGGSTYEQYF. CDR3 nucleotide sequence: TGTGCCATCAGTGGTGGGGGGTCGACGTACGAGCAGTACTTC.

This chain uses TRBV6-5 with TRBJ2-7; 8 nucleotides align to TRBD1. Trimming at V came to 2 bases and at J to 5 bases, leaving 8 bases not matched to a gene. The CDR3 runs 15 residues. Germline V gene lookup returns CDR1 MNHEY and CDR2 SVGAGI. CDR3 in amino acids: CASSYGTGGHNEQYF. DNA for the CDR3: TGTGCCAGCAGTTACGGTACAGGGGGACACAACGAGCAGTACTTC.

V usage is TRBV12-5 and J usage is TRBJ1-1; no clear D. With 3 bases removed from V and 3 bases from J, the gap between germline ends came to 8 bases. This CDR3 region has 13 residues. Germline V gene lookup returns CDR1 LGHNT and CDR2 FRNRAP. This chain's CDR3 is CASGLGQDTEAFF. CDR3 nucleotide sequence: TGTGCTAGTGGTTTAGGCCAGGACACTGAAGCTTTCTTT. The whole variable domain, remainder taken from reference TRBV12-5 and TRBJ1-1, is DARVTQTPRHKVTEMGQEVTMRCQPILGHNTVFWYRQTMMQGLELLAYFRNRAPLDDSGMPKDRFSAEMPDATLATLKIQPSEPRDSAVYFCASGLGQDTEAFFGQGTRLTVV.

This clone has a single count. The chain uses TRBV5-1 and TRBJ2-5; 7 nucleotides line up with TRBD1. The J call is doubtful: the DNA matches TRBJ2-7 better. The germline gives CDR1 SGHRS, CDR2 YFSETQ. The CDR3 is made up of 15 amino acids. CDR3 sequence: CASTQRGRDLDEQYF. The DNA for the CDR3 is TGCGCCAGCACCCAAAGGGGGCGCGATCTGGACGAGCAGTACTTC.

The CDR3 DNA reads as TGTGCCAGCAGCCCCGGAGGGATCTCATCCTACGAGCAGTACTTC. Amino acid sequence: CASSPGGISSYEQYF. J is TRBJ2-7 and V is TRBV21-1; the listed D gene, TRBD2, was not tested against the DNA. TRBV21-1 is flagged as a pseudogene. There are 15 residues in the CDR3.

The chain combines TRBV23-1 with TRBJ1-4; perhaps TRBD1 as D (5 bases). TRBV23-1 is labeled an ORF, and its function is uncertain. V was shortened by 7 bases and J by 5 bases, with 14 bases between the two germline ends. The length of the CDR3 is 14 residues. CDR3 residues: CASNRGIPNEKLFF. The CDR3 DNA follows: TGCGCCAGCAATCGGGGGATTCCCAATGAAAAACTGTTTTTT.

This sequence joins TRBV5-1 and TRBJ2-1; TRBD1 matches at 7 bases. The ends lost 6 bases at V and 7 bases at J; junction bases unmatched: 10. The CDR3 spans 14 residues. Germline-derived CDR1 and CDR2 are SGHRS and YFSETQ. The CDR3: CASTPQGLGNEQFF. CDR3 bases: TGCGCCAGCACCCCACAGGGGTTGGGAAATGAGCAGTTCTTC.

This rearrangement joins TRBV6-5 to TRBJ2-3, with a tentative D call TRBD2 (5 bases). The CDR3 loop spans 12 amino acids. Between the trimmed V and J ends, which lost 6 bases and 1 base, there was a span of 5 bases. CDR1 MNHEY and CDR2 SVGAGI come from the germline V gene. The CDR3 sequence is CASRGGTDTQYF. The DNA of the CDR3 is TGTGCCAGCAGGGGAGGCACAGATACGCAGTATTTT.

V and J are TRBV10-1 and TRBJ2-2; D may be TRBD1 (5 bases). The CDR3 runs to 17 residues. The V and J ends lost 0 bases and 0 bases respectively, with 11 bases between them. Germline CDR1 and CDR2: WNHNN and SYGVQD (reference sequence). The CDR3 DNA follows: TGCGCCAGCAGTGAGTCGTATGGCAGGGCGAACACCGGGGAGCTGTTTTTT. Translating gives CASSESYGRANTGELFF.

The CDR3 region is CASSKAGTILFQFF. In DNA, the CDR3 is TGTGCCAGCAGCAAGGCCGGGACTATCCTGTTTCAGTTCTTC. The V and J genes are TRBV21-1 and TRBJ2-1; no DNA check was done on the table's D call, TRBD2. TRBV21-1 is a pseudogene segment. The CDR3 extends over 14 amino acids.

This chain links TRBV30 with TRBJ1-1; D ambiguous. The CDR3 spans 14 residues. V gave up 8 bases and J gave up 0 bases, with 16 bases separating them. Germline CDR1 GTSNPN, CDR2 SVGIG (reference sequence). For the CDR3, the DNA is TGTGCCGGGAAAGGGTACGGGGTGAACACTGAAGCTTTCTTT. Protein sequence: CAGKGYGVNTEAFF.

The rearrangement uses TRBV5-4 and TRBJ2-1; tentatively, D is TRBD1 (5 bases). This CDR3 spans 16 amino acids. CDR1 and CDR2 (germline): SGHNT, YYREEE (reference sequence). The V gene lost 0 bases and the J gene lost 1 base, with 11 bases spanning the gap. The CDR3, as DNA: TGTGCCAGCAGCTTGGAAGGGGCCCTATCCTACAATGAGCAGTTCTTC. This gives the protein CASSLEGALSYNEQFF.

This sequence joins TRBV5-1 and TRBJ1-1; D is undetermined. V dropped 1 base and J dropped 1 base, with 14 bases sitting between them. This CDR3 region has 16 residues. CDR1 and CDR2 from the germline V gene are SGHRS and YFSETQ. The CDR3 nucleotides read TGCGCCAGCAGCTTGTTAGGCGGGGTAGGGAACACTGAAGCTTTCTTT. This translates into CASSLLGGVGNTEAFF.